This T cell receptor beta chain derives from a study of early T cells in non-severe SARS-CoV-2 infection (dated by TCRdb to the early 2020s). Study-level background: TCR sequencing used bulk RNA from unsorted whole blood, so alpha and beta chains could not be paired.

General findings and caveats noted by the study authors: Matching against VDJdb was skewed toward anti-spike CD8 responses, likely underestimated virus-specific expansions, and missed private and CD4 specificities.

The study was a case-control design nested within a healthcare worker cohort in London, UK, with weekly nasopharyngeal swab PCR tests and blood sampling. Between 23 and 31 March 2020, the week of the UK lockdown, healthcare workers were enrolled and then followed up weekly for as long as 16 weeks. From the cysteine up to the phenylalanine, the CDR3 has a length of 15 residues. Only CDR3 DNA remains: 45 bases, in frame from the first base. Based on the germline V gene (reference sequence), the CDR1 and CDR2 sequences are LNHNV and YYDKDF. Trimming at the junction amounts to 0 bases on V and 7 bases on J, and the germline ends lie 15 bases apart. To prepare the library, 5' RACE was applied. TCRdb names NextSeq 500 as the instrument used. In the TCR library protocol, unique molecular identifiers were attached to individual cDNA molecules to correct for PCR bias and sequencing error. TCR alpha and beta chains were both sequenced, and the abundances of alpha and beta sequences in each sample were closely correlated with each other. As for the authors' bioinformatics: Decombinator V4 was used to annotate the V gene, J gene and CDR3 of the TCR sequences. TCRs were defined as expanded if a significant change between any two time points was detected under a Poisson model with p below 0.0001. TCR abundances were normalised to the total number of TCRs sequenced per sample and were expressed as counts per million. MAIT TCRs were defined by TRAV1-2 paired with TRAJ12, TRAJ20 or TRAJ33, and iNKT TCRs by TRAV10 paired with TRAJ18. VDJdb, accessed 1 November 2021, was searched for CMV, EBV and SARS-CoV-2 annotated TCRs, with TCRs annotated for multiple antigens excluded. TCRdb reworked the public reads: Q25 trimming with fastp, MiXCR clone assembly, productive beta chains retained. CDR3 protein duplicates are merged, each entry listing the most common genes and DNA. Here the V and J calls rest on TCRdb's processing, not on the authors' analysis. Recorded for this sample are around 98,000 distinct CDR3 sequences; 8% to 13% of them occurred a single time. Around 4.7% of the sample is taken by the ten largest.

With respect to this clonotype: The specificity of this receptor is unknown. Nothing much larger sits one base from this clone, and base qualities are not available.

This TCR came from an adult who was a healthcare worker with PCR-confirmed SARS-CoV-2 infection or an uninfected control (not recorded which). The chain is made from TRBV15 and TRBJ1-1; 6 matching bases give a weak D call of TRBD1. Sample: whole blood. The encoded CDR3 is CATSRDRGLGGEAFF. The nucleotide sequence is given as TGTGCCACCAGCAGAGATCGAGGGCTAGGGGGTGAAGCTTTCTTT.